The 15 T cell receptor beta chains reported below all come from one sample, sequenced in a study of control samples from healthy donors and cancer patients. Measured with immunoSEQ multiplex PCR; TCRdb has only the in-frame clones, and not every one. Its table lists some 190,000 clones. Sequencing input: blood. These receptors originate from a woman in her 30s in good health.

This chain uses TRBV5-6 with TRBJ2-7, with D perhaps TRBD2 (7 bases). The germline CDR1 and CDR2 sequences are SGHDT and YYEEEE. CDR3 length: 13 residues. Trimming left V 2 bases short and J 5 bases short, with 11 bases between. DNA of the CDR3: TGTGCCAGCAGCTTCATAGGGGGGGACGAGCAGTACTTC. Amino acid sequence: CASSFIGGDEQYF.

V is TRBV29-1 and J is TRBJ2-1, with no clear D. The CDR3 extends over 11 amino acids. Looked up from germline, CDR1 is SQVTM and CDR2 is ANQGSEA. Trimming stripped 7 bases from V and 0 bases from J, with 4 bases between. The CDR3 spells CSGGSYNEQFF. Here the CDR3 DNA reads TGCAGCGGGGGCTCCTACAATGAGCAGTTCTTC.

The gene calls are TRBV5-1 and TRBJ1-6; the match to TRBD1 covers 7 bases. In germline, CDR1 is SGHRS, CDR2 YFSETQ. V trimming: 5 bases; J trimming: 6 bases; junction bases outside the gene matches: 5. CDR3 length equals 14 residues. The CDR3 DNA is TGCGCCAGCAGTGGGACAGATTCTAATTCACCCCTCCACTTT. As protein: CASSGTDSNSPLHF.

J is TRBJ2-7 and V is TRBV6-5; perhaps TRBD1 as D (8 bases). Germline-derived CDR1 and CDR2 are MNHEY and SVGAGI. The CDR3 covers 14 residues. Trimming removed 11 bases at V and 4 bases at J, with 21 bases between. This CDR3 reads CAHRGGTSAYEQYF. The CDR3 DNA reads TGTGCCCACAGGGGGGGAACCTCAGCTTACGAGCAGTACTTC.

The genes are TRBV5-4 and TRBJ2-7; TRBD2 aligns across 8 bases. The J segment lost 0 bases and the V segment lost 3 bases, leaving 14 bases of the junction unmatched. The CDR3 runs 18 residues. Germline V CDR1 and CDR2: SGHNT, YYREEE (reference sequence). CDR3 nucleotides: TGTGCCAGCAGCTGGGGCCTAGCAATAGCGGGGACCTCCTACGAGCAGTACTTC. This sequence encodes CASSWGLAIAGTSYEQYF.

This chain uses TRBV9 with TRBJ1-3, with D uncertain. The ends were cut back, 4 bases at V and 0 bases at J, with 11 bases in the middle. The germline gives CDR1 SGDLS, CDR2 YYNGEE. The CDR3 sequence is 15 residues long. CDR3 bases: TGTGCCAGCAGCACCTCGCCCGGCTCTGGAAACACCATATATTTT. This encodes CASSTSPGSGNTIYF.

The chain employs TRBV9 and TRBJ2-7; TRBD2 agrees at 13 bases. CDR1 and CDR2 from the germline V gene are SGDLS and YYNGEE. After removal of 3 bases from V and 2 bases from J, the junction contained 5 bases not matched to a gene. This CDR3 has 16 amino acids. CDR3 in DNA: TGTGCCAGCAGCGCGGGACTAGCGGGGAGGACCTACGAGCAGTACTTC. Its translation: CASSAGLAGRTYEQYF.

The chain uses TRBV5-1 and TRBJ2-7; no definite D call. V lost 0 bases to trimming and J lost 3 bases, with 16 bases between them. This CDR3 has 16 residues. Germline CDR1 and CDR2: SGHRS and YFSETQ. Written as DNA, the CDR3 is TGCGCCAGCAGCTTGGCGGTCGTGGGAAAGTACTACGAGCAGTACTTC. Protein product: CASSLAVVGKYYEQYF.

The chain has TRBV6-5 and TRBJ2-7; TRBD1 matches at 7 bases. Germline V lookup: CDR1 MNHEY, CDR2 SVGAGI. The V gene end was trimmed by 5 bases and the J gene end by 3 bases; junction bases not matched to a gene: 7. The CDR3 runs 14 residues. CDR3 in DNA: TGTGCCAGCAGTCCTGACAGGGACCGCTACGAGCAGTACTTC. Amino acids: CASSPDRDRYEQYF.

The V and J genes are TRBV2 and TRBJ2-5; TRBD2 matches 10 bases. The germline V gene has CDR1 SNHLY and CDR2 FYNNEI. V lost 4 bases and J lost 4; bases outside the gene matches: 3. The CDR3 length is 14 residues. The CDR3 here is CASSGLAGVETQYF. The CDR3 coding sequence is TGTGCCAGCAGTGGCCTAGCGGGGGTAGAGACCCAGTACTTC.

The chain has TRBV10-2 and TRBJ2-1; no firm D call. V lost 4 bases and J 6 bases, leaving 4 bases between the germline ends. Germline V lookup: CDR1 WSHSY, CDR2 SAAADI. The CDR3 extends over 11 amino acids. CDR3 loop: CASSGFNEQFF. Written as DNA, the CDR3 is TGCGCCAGCAGTGGTTTCAATGAGCAGTTCTTC.

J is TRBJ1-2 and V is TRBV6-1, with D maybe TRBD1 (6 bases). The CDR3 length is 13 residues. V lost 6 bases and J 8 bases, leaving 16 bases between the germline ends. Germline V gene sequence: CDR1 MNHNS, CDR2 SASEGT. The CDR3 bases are TGTGCCAGCAGCAAGGAAGGGGGGCTCGGCTACACCTTC. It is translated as CASSKEGGLGYTF.

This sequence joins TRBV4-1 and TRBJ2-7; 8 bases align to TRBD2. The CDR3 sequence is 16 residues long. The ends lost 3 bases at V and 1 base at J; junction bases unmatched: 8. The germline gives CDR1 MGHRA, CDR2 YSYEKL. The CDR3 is CASSHVSSGTSYEQYF. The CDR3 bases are TGCGCCAGCAGCCACGTTAGTAGCGGGACTTCCTACGAGCAGTACTTC.

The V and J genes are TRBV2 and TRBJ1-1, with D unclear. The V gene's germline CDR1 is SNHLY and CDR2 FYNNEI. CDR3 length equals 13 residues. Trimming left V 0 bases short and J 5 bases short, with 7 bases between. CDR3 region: CASSEASFTEAFF. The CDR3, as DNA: TGTGCCAGCAGTGAAGCCTCGTTTACTGAAGCTTTCTTT.

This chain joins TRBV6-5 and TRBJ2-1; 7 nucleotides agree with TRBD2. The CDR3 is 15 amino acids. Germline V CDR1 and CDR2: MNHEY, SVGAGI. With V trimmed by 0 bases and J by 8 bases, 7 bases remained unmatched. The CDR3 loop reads CASSYSGRGRDEQFF. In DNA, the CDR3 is TGTGCCAGCAGTTACTCCGGGCGGGGGAGAGATGAGCAGTTCTTC.